Listed below are T cell receptor beta chains from one sample, sequenced in a study of blood T cell repertoires in COVID-19. Sequencing used immunoSEQ multiplex PCR; TCRdb keeps in-frame clones, though not all of them. The sample comprises over 200,000 clones, 82% of which are singletons, and approximately 16% rests with the top ten. The sample consisted of PBMCs or T cells enriched from blood (not recorded which). The receptors stem from a man aged 35 to 55 who had recovered from COVID-19. Each CDR3 is given with its conserved first and last residue. The D gene is left open where the match is weak. Size values are once, few and many counts, or a class for expanded clones, and some rows have none.

TRBV5-1	TRBJ2-3	TRBD2	-	TGCGCCAGCAGCTTGGATTCGGGAGGACACACAGATACGCAGTATTTT	CASSLDSGGHTDTQYF
TRBV27	TRBJ1-5	-	-	TGTGCCAGCAGTTCAGACAGGTTTGAGCCCCAGCATTTT	CASSSDRFEPQHF
TRBV9	TRBJ2-1	-	-	TGTGCCAGCAGCCCAGGGTGGACCTCCTACAATGAGCAGTTCTTC	CASSPGWTSYNEQFF
TRBV6-1	TRBJ2-2	TRBD1	-	TGTGCCAGCAGTGAGGACTGGACAGGGGGCGCCGGGGAGCTGTTTTTT	CASSEDWTGGAGELFF
TRBV7-3	TRBJ1-1	-	-	TGTGCCAGCAGCTCGTACGACCGAAGCGGGGACACTGAAGCTTTCTTT	CASSSYDRSGDTEAFF
TRBV5-6	TRBJ1-2	-	-	TGTGCCAGCAGCCGTACAAGCGCTTACTATGGCTACACCTTC	CASSRTSAYYGYTF
TRBV29-1	TRBJ1-2	-	-	TGCAGCGTTGAAGCCCTCTATGGCTACACCTTC	CSVEALYGYTF
TRBV28	TRBJ1-5	TRBD1	-	TGTGCCAGCAGTTTGTGGGGACAGGGGGGGGGACAGCCCCAGCATTTT	CASSLWGQGGGQPQHF
TRBV27	TRBJ2-5	-	-	TGTGCCAGCAGTTTATCGGGACAAGGTTGGAAGACCCAGTACTTC	CASSLSGQGWKTQYF
TRBV5-8	TRBJ1-1	-	-	TGTGCCAGCAGAGCCGGGACACGACTCTATGACTATGAAGCTTTCTTT	CASRAGTRLYDYEAFF
TRBV11-2	TRBJ2-7	TRBD2	-	TGTGCCAGCAGCTTATCCGGGACTAGCGGCAACTACGAGCAGTACTTC	CASSLSGTSGNYEQYF
TRBV2	TRBJ1-5	-	-	TGTGCCAGCAGTGAAGCGCTTGGCATTGCTCAGCCCCAGCATTTT	CASSEALGIAQPQHF
TRBV30	TRBJ2-3	TRBD2	once	TGTGCCTGGATCAAGACTAGCGGGGGGGCGGGAATAACAGATACGCAGTATTTT	CAWIKTSGGAGITDTQYF
TRBV7-9	TRBJ2-3	-	few	TGTGCCAGCCGGGCCGGGGGTGCTGATACGCAGTATTTT	CASRAGGADTQYF
TRBV28	TRBJ1-2	-	once	TGTGCCAGCAGTTTGAGGCAGGGGTATGGCTACACCTTC	CASSLRQGYGYTF
TRBV10-3	TRBJ1-2	-	-	TGTGCCATCAGCCAGGAACTTCCTAACTATGGCTACACCTTC	CAISQELPNYGYTF
TRBV9	TRBJ2-3	-	-	TGTGCCAGCAGCGTAGCCGGGAAGACAGATACGCAGTATTTT	CASSVAGKTDTQYF
TRBV7-3	TRBJ2-1	TRBD2	-	TGTGCCAGCAGCTTAAGGAGCGGGAGTATGAATGAGCAGTTCTTC	CASSLRSGSMNEQFF
TRBV19	TRBJ2-5	-	-	TGTGCCAGTAGTAGGGGGGGCTGGGAGACCCAGTACTTC	CASSRGGWETQYF
TRBV7-8	TRBJ2-7	-	-	TGTGCCAGCAGCTCCACCTACGAGCAGTACTTC	CASSSTYEQYF
TRBV5-1	TRBJ2-4	-	-	TGCGCCAGCAGGGGGTCGGCGGGGGCTCCACTAGGGGCCAAAAACATTCAGTACTTC	CASRGSAGAPLGAKNIQYF
TRBV3-1/TRBV3-2	TRBJ2-1	TRBD2	-	TGTGCCAGCAGCCAGGGACTAGCGGGGGTATACAATGAGCAGTTCTTC	CASSQGLAGVYNEQFF